One and the same sample provided the 32 T cell receptor beta chains below, sequenced in a study of T cell repertoires in cytomegalovirus infection (dated by TCRdb to about 2019). Their antigens are not known. Sample treatment or condition, as interpreted from the label and publication: in vitro stimulation with specific CMV peptide epitopes to enrich CMV-specific T cells. These reads were obtained on an Illumina HiSeq 1500. TCRdb itself trimmed the public reads at Q25 with fastp, ran MiXCR and retained productive beta chains. Rows with one shared CDR3 protein collapse into an entry with the most common genes and DNA. For this sample there are 400,000 to 600,000 distinct CDR3 sequences; about 39% appear just once. The ten top clones hold just under 45% of the sample. The sample consisted of cultured PBMCs, taken from culture after CMV antigen stimulation. Receptor source: a human donor in good health (CMV status not recorded). Some clones in this sample may be carry-over from other donors' samples.

The chain couples TRBV12-3 or TRBV12-4 to TRBJ2-1, with D tentatively TRBD1 (5 bases). CDR3 length: 12 amino acids. V shed 5 bases and J shed 10 bases, with 12 bases lying between them. The CDR3 here is CASSLGQPEQFF. The CDR3 DNA sequence: TGTGCCAGCAGTCTTGGACAACCCGAGCAGTTCTTC.

The V call is TRBV7-2, the J call TRBJ2-5; a possible D gene is TRBD1 (6 bases). Germline-derived CDR1 and CDR2 are SGHTA and FQGNSA. The germline V and J ends were trimmed by 5 bases and 1 base, with 14 bases remaining between them. This CDR3 contains 15 residues. CDR3 protein: CASSPRGGSQETQYF. The CDR3 DNA reads TGTGCCAGCAGCCCTCGAGGGGGTTCCCAAGAGACCCAGTACTTC.

This clonotype has a handful of counts. The chain combines TRBV27 with TRBJ1-2; 8 bases are a match to TRBD1. The junction had 9 bases not matched to a gene; V was cut back by 2 bases and J by 7 bases. Germline V lookup: CDR1 MNHEY, CDR2 SMNVEV (reference sequence). The CDR3 has 15 residues. CDR3 nucleotides: TGTGCCAGCAGTTTAGGGGCAGGGGGCAGGGTTGGCTACACCTTC. It yields the protein CASSLGAGGRVGYTF.

This clonotype showed up just a few times. This sequence joins TRBV6-2 or TRBV6-3 and TRBJ2-3; D ambiguous. The CDR3 sequence is 12 residues long. With 6 bases removed from V and 7 bases from J, the gap between germline ends came to 11 bases. Germline V gene data show CDR1 as MNHEY and CDR2 as SVGEGT. The CDR3 DNA follows: TGTGCCAGCAGGCCTGACTGGAATACGCAGTATTTT. Protein: CASRPDWNTQYF.

This clonotype was observed a few times. V gene TRBV7-2 combines with J gene TRBJ2-3; TRBD2 agrees at 7 bases. After removal of 1 base from V and 6 bases from J, the junction contained 16 bases not matched to a gene. Germline V CDR1 and CDR2: SGHTA, FQGNSA. The CDR3 is 18 amino acids. CDR3 amino acids: CASSLEVILGLAADTQYF. DNA of the CDR3: TGTGCCAGCAGCTTAGAAGTTATTCTGGGGCTAGCGGCGGATACGCAGTATTTT.

The chain uses TRBV19 and TRBJ2-5; 7 bases align to TRBD1. J was trimmed by 2 bases and V by 6 bases; bases with no gene match: 9. CDR3 length equals 15 residues. Germline assignment: CDR1 LNHDA and CDR2 SQIVND (reference sequence). DNA for the CDR3: TGTGCCAGTAGCACCGCCGGGACAGTACAAGAGACCCAGTACTTC. Residues: CASSTAGTVQETQYF. The variable domain in full, with the rest retrieved from reference TRBV19 and TRBJ2-5, is DGGITQSPKYLFRKEGQNVTLSCEQNLNHDAMYWYRQDPGQGLRLIYYSQIVNDFQKGDIAEGYSVSREKKESFPLTVTSAQKNPTAFYLCASSTAGTVQETQYFGPGTRLLVL.

The chain has TRBV7-9 and TRBJ2-1; D may be TRBD2 (7 bases). The germline V and J ends were trimmed by 6 bases and 0 bases, with 18 bases remaining between them. The germline CDR1 and CDR2 sequences are SEHNR and FQNEAQ (reference sequence). The CDR3 is 17 residues long. The CDR3: CASSWRGGLSSYNEQFF. The CDR3, as DNA: TGTGCCAGCAGTTGGAGGGGGGGCTTGAGCTCCTACAATGAGCAGTTCTTC.

The J gene is TRBJ2-6, the V gene TRBV7-2, with D perhaps TRBD2 (6 bases). Germline values: CDR1 SGHTA, CDR2 FQGNSA. Trimming took off 1 base at V and 4 bases at J, with 23 bases between the two ends. This CDR3 is 20 amino acids long. The chain's CDR3 is CASSLDPRYPGGRGANVLTF. CDR3 bases: TGTGCCAGCAGCTTAGACCCTAGGTATCCCGGGGGTCGGGGGGCCAACGTCCTGACTTTC.

This chain links TRBV30 with TRBJ1-4, with D hard to call. The CDR3 consists of 15 residues. The V end was cut by 3 bases, the J end by 4 bases, with 15 bases between. The germline CDR1 and CDR2 sequences are GTSNPN and SVGIG (reference sequence). Written as DNA, the CDR3 is TGTGCCTGGAGCGCCCTCGGACCGATTAATGAAAAACTGTTTTTT. This encodes CAWSALGPINEKLFF.

The genes are TRBV7-9 and TRBJ1-3; D gene uncertain. Per the germline V gene, CDR1 is SEHNR and CDR2 is FQNEAQ (reference sequence). The CDR3 contains 13 residues. Between the trimmed V and J ends, which lost 2 bases and 3 bases, there was a span of 5 bases. The DNA of the CDR3 is TGTGCCAGCAGCTTATGGAGTGGAAACACCATATATTTT. Translating gives CASSLWSGNTIYF. The full variable domain, in which reference TRBV7-9 and TRBJ1-3 provide the parts outside the CDR3, is DTGVSQNPRHKITKRGQNVTFRCDPISEHNRLYWYRQTLGQGPEFLTYFQNEAQLEKSRLLSDRFSAERPKGSFSTLEIQRTEQGDSAMYLCASSLWSGNTIYFGEGSWLTVV.

The sample holds a few counts of this clonotype. This sequence joins TRBV7-9 and TRBJ2-3, with no clear D. The CDR3 is made up of 16 amino acids. Germline CDR1 and CDR2: SEHNR and FQNEAQ (reference sequence). The germline V and J ends were trimmed by 4 bases and 0 bases, with 14 bases remaining between them. CDR3 region: CASSSWLEASTDTQYF. In DNA form, the CDR3 reads TGTGCCAGCAGCTCTTGGTTAGAAGCTAGCACAGATACGCAGTATTTT.

The chain uses TRBV7-2 and TRBJ1-2; 8 bases align to TRBD1. The V segment lost 5 bases and the J segment 6 bases; nucleotides outside the gene matches: 11. Germline V CDR1 and CDR2: SGHTA, FQGNSA. The CDR3 has 15 amino acids. CDR3 nucleotide sequence: TGTGCCAGCAGCCCCACTGGACAGGGTTGGGATGGCTACACCTTC. This sequence encodes CASSPTGQGWDGYTF.

This clonotype was observed at least ten times. J is TRBJ2-3 and V is TRBV7-2; D possibly corresponds to TRBD2 (5 bases). CDR3 size: 13 residues. V lost 1 base and J lost 5, with 7 bases in between. CDR1 SGHTA and CDR2 FQGNSA come from the germline V gene. In DNA form, the CDR3 reads TGTGCCAGCAGCTTAGAGGCGGGAGATACGCAGTATTTT. Its translation: CASSLEAGDTQYF.

The gene calls are TRBV6-1 and TRBJ1-2; 8 nucleotides line up with TRBD1. CDR3 length equals 15 residues. Germline V gene data show CDR1 as MNHNS and CDR2 as SASEGT. Unmatched junction bases numbered 8, after V lost 2 bases and J lost 6 bases. The CDR3 loop is CASSEFARGLNGYTF. In DNA form, the CDR3 reads TGTGCCAGCAGTGAATTCGCCAGGGGGCTGAATGGCTACACCTTC.

This clonotype has ten or more counts. J is TRBJ2-3 and V is TRBV7-2; possible D gene TRBD1, 6 bases. V was trimmed by 4 bases and J by 0 bases, leaving 23 bases between them. Germline lookup yields CDR1 SGHTA and CDR2 FQGNSA. CDR3 size: 19 residues. This CDR3 reads CASSSPRRTVPTSTDTQYF. As DNA, the CDR3 is TGTGCCAGCAGCTCTCCCAGACGGACAGTCCCAACTAGCACAGATACGCAGTATTTT.

The V gene is TRBV2, the J gene TRBJ2-7, with D unresolved. CDR1 is SNHLY, CDR2 FYNNEI, per germline. The CDR3 totals 13 residues. Trimming stripped 3 bases from V and 3 bases from J, with 9 bases between. CDR3 region: CASSETPYYEQYF. The CDR3 DNA sequence: TGTGCCAGCAGTGAGACACCCTACTACGAGCAGTACTTC.

The V and J genes are TRBV19 and TRBJ2-5, with 11 bases aligning to TRBD2. CDR3 size: 15 residues. Losses at the gene ends were 3 bases for V and 5 bases for J; bases not matched to a gene: 5. Germline V gene data show CDR1 as LNHDA and CDR2 as SQIVND (reference sequence). CDR3 bases: TGTGCCAGTAGTATCGGACTAGCGGGCGTGGAGACCCAGTACTTC. It specifies CASSIGLAGVETQYF.

In this sample, this clonotype turned up many times. This chain uses TRBV7-2 with TRBJ2-2, with a weak D call TRBD1 (6 bases). Germline lookup yields CDR1 SGHTA and CDR2 FQGNSA. V lost 2 bases to trimming and J lost 0 bases, with 10 bases between them. CDR3 size: 16 residues. This CDR3 is CASSLNGGANTGELFF. CDR3 coding DNA: TGTGCCAGCAGCTTAAATGGGGGCGCGAACACCGGGGAGCTGTTTTTT.

The J gene is TRBJ2-7, the V gene TRBV6-2 or TRBV6-3; D is perhaps TRBD1 (5 bases). The CDR3 spans 12 residues. Per the germline V gene, CDR1 is MNHEY and CDR2 is SVGEGT. V lost 7 bases and J 6 bases, leaving 13 bases between the germline ends. The CDR3 DNA sequence: TGTGCCAGCACTCCGAGAAGGGGCGAGCAGTACTTC. It is translated as CASTPRRGEQYF.

This chain uses TRBV7-2 with TRBJ2-1; D call uncertain. This CDR3 contains 13 residues. V gave up 3 bases and J gave up 9 bases, with 12 bases separating them. Looked up from germline, CDR1 is SGHTA and CDR2 is FQGNSA. The CDR3 spells CASSFRSSGEQFF. As DNA, the CDR3 is TGTGCCAGCAGCTTCCGAAGTAGTGGTGAGCAGTTCTTC.

Turning to this clonotype: Because it lacks the conserved phenylalanine or tryptophan at the end, this CDR3 is likely a read error. The DNA is left out, because the CDR3 cannot be placed on it with certainty; the CDR3 is given as TCRdb lists it. The chain employs TRBV7-4 and TRBJ1-5; the table names TRBD1, a call not compared with the DNA. CDR1 is SGHVT, CDR2 SQSDAQ, per germline. The CDR3 length equals 9 residues, ends included. The CDR3 region is CASSLRPGK.

V usage is TRBV20-1 and J usage is TRBJ2-1; 9 bases are a match to TRBD2. Germline trimming cut 3 bases from V and 7 bases from J; bases unmatched to any gene: 7. Germline CDR1 is DFQATT and CDR2 is SNEGSKA (reference sequence). The CDR3 covers 14 residues. The CDR3 is CSASQGGGGNEQFF. CDR3 coding DNA: TGCAGTGCTAGCCAAGGCGGGGGGGGTAATGAGCAGTTCTTC.

CDR3 bases: TGTGCCAGTAGTAGAGGGACAGGGGAGTACTACACCTTC. Protein sequence: CASSRGTGEYYTF. The V call is TRBV19, the J call TRBJ1-2; the match to TRBD1 covers 10 bases. V shed 4 bases and J 10 bases; nucleotides not matched to a gene: 6. Per the germline V gene, CDR1 is LNHDA and CDR2 is SQIVND (reference sequence). The CDR3 length is 13 residues.

This clonotype has a handful of counts. The rearrangement links TRBV6-1 to TRBJ1-6, with no clear D. V lost 5 bases and J 11 bases, leaving 13 bases between the germline ends. CDR3 length: 13 amino acids. Germline assignment: CDR1 MNHNS and CDR2 SASEGT. This CDR3 is CASSPKGGTPLHF. CDR3 DNA sequence: TGTGCCAGCAGTCCAAAAGGAGGTACACCCCTCCACTTT.

The CDR3 bases are TGTGCCAGCAGTCCCATTATTAACACCGGGGAGCTGTTTTTT. Translating it yields CASSPIINTGELFF. The genes are TRBV6-1 and TRBJ2-2; no firm D call. The V end was cut by 5 bases, the J end by 2 bases, with 9 bases between. CDR1 and CDR2 (germline): MNHNS, SASEGT. This CDR3 is built from 14 residues.

J is TRBJ1-1 and V is TRBV7-6; D ambiguous. Germline V gives CDR1 SGHVS, CDR2 FNYEAQ. The CDR3 extends over 12 amino acids. Trimming cost V 5 bases and J 4 bases, with 8 bases left between them. The CDR3 DNA sequence: TGTGCCAGCAGCCCACCGCTCACTGAAGCTTTCTTT. This gives the protein CASSPPLTEAFF.

The chain has TRBV7-2 and TRBJ2-1; possible D gene TRBD2, 6 bases. Per the germline V gene, CDR1 is SGHTA and CDR2 is FQGNSA. This CDR3 spans 15 amino acids. Trimming took off 4 bases at V and 7 bases at J, with 17 bases between the two ends. This chain's CDR3 is CASSSLREIMNEQFF. CDR3 DNA: TGTGCCAGCAGCTCACTCCGGGAGATCATGAATGAGCAGTTCTTC. Together with reference TRBV7-2 and TRBJ2-1, the CDR3 gives the full variable domain: GAGVSQSPSNKVTEKGKDVELRCDPISGHTALYWYRQSLGQGLEFLIYFQGNSAPDKSGLPSDRFSAERTGGSVSTLTIQRTQQEDSAVYLCASSSLREIMNEQFFGPGTRLTVL.

A few counts support this clonotype. The rearrangement links TRBV6-1 to TRBJ1-6, with TRBD1 as a possible D gene (5 bases). This CDR3 comprises 15 residues. Germline loops: CDR1 MNHNS, CDR2 SASEGT. Trimming took off 6 bases at V and 4 bases at J, with 13 bases between the two ends. CDR3 loop: CASSREGSYNSPLHF. CDR3 DNA: TGTGCCAGCAGCAGGGAGGGATCTTATAATTCACCCCTCCACTTT.

This clonotype was detected only once. The rearrangement joins TRBV28 to TRBJ1-2, with 7 bases aligning to TRBD1. V was pared by 2 bases and J by 1 base, with 7 bases of the junction left unmatched. Germline V gene lookup returns CDR1 MDHEN and CDR2 SYDVKM. The CDR3 is made up of 16 amino acids. CDR3 sequence reads: CASSLPAGGFNYGYTF. The CDR3 DNA reads as TGTGCCAGCAGTTTACCGGCAGGGGGGTTTAACTATGGCTACACCTTC.

The chain employs TRBV12-3 or TRBV12-4 and TRBJ2-7; either TRBD1 or TRBD2 may supply D (5 bases each). V lost 6 bases, J lost 2 bases, and 14 bases lay in between. The CDR3 runs to 14 residues. In nucleotides, the CDR3 is TGTGCCAGCAGCCAGGGACGGATAACCTACGAGCAGTACTTC. Protein sequence: CASSQGRITYEQYF.

This rearrangement joins TRBV28 to TRBJ2-7; 9 bases agree with TRBD1. J was trimmed by 3 bases and V by 4 bases; bases with no gene match: 7. CDR3 size: 15 residues. From germline, CDR1 is MDHEN and CDR2 SYDVKM. The CDR3 reads CASSSRTGEGYEQYF. Written as DNA, the CDR3 is TGTGCCAGCAGTTCTCGGACAGGGGAAGGCTACGAGCAGTACTTC.

This clonotype occurred a few times. V is TRBV7-9 and J is TRBJ1-1; D is uncertain. Germline V gene lookup returns CDR1 SEHNR and CDR2 FQNEAQ (reference sequence). This CDR3 comprises 13 residues. V was trimmed by 7 bases and J by 3 bases, leaving 12 bases between them. The CDR3 coding sequence is TGTGCCAGCACCCTCCTTGGATACACTGAAGCTTTCTTT. Translated: CASTLLGYTEAFF.